This TCR beta chain is from a study of cytomegalovirus exposure and HLA in healthy donors. V was cut by 0 bases and J by 3 bases, with 9 bases left in between. This CDR3 is built from 15 residues. Germline values: CDR1 SGHTA, CDR2 FQGNSA. PCR amplification relied on 60 Vbeta primers (plus 13 Jbeta primers). Generated by immunoSEQ multiplex PCR, the TCRdb table keeps only in-frame clones and is missing some. The sample lists 130,000 to 150,000 clones, 80% occurring once. The V call is TRBV7-2, the J call TRBJ1-5, with D possibly being TRBD1 (5 bases). The sequence was collected from a male donor in good health and CMV-seronegative. Specimen: PBMCs. The CDR3 DNA reads TGTGCCAGCAGCTTAGCCACAGGAACCAATCAGCCCCAGCATTTT. It specifies CASSLATGTNQPQHF.